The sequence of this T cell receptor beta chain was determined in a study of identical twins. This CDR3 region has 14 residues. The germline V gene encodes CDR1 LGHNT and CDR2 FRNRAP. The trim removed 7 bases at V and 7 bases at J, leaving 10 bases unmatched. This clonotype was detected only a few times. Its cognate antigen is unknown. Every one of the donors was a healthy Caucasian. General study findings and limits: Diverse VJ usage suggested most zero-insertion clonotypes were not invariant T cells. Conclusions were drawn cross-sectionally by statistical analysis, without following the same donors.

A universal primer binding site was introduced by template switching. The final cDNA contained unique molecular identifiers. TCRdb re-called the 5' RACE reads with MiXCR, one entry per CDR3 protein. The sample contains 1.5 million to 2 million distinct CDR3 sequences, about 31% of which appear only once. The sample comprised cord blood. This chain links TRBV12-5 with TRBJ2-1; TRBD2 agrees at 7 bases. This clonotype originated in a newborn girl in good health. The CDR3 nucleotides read TGTGCTAGTGCCCGGGTCCCTAGCGGAAATGAGCAGTTCTTC. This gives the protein CASARVPSGNEQFF.